This entry features one T cell receptor (beta chain) sequence. Germline lookup yields CDR1 SGHDT and CDR2 YYEEEE. V gave up 3 bases and J gave up 7 bases; unmatched junction bases: 17. CDR3 length equals 18 residues. This sample was included in a study of blood T cell repertoires in COVID-19. Study context: COVID-19 samples collected from the United States, Italy and Spain covered acute and convalescent phases. Sample material is recorded as cDNA or gDNA derived from T cells, B-cell-depleted T cells, or PBMCs.

In the original workflow: It was from reference gene primer amplification that nucleated cell counts were estimated. Libraries were prepared by immunoSEQ multiplex PCR; TCRdb keeps only in-frame clonotypes and omits some of them. V, J and clone size are those of that table, while D and trimming were read from the DNA. The sample includes 110,000 to 150,000 clones, around 79% of them seen just once. This receptor was taken from a man aged 45-65 years with active or convalescent COVID-19. Sequenced input: peripheral blood. This chain links TRBV5-6 with TRBJ2-7; 12 bases map to TRBD2. The CDR3 DNA sequence: TGTGCCAGCAGCTCGAGAAGACTAGCGGGAGTAGGGGCTGAAGAGCAGTACTTC. Its translation: CASSSRRLAGVGAEEQYF.